The 30 T cell receptor beta chains below all came from one sample that was sequenced in a study of blood T cell repertoires in COVID-19. TCRdb's copy holds only in-frame clones and misses some; the assay was immunoSEQ multiplex PCR. The table lists under 150,000 clones, approximately 80% of them singletons. The sample taken for sequencing was PBMCs or T cells enriched from blood (not recorded which). All receptors derive from a man aged 45-65 years in a cohort exposed to, infected with or recovered from COVID-19 (not recorded which).

The V and J genes are TRBV27 and TRBJ1-5, with 7 bases matching TRBD1. The CDR3 runs to 15 residues. CDR1 is MNHEY and CDR2 is SMNVEV in the germline V gene (reference sequence). V lost 4 bases and J lost 2; bases outside the gene matches: 5. The CDR3 is CASSWRQGGNQPQHF. The CDR3 region has the DNA TGTGCCAGCAGTTGGCGACAGGGTGGCAATCAGCCCCAGCATTTT.

V usage is TRBV7-9 and J usage is TRBJ2-7, with 10 nucleotides matching TRBD1. The V gene end was trimmed by 5 bases and the J gene end by 2 bases; junction bases not matched to a gene: 6. This CDR3 has 15 residues. Looked up from germline, CDR1 is SEHNR and CDR2 is FQNEAQ (reference sequence). As DNA, the CDR3 is TGTGCCAGCAGCGATGCGGGGACAGGGGCCTACGAGCAGTACTTC. Encoded protein: CASSDAGTGAYEQYF. Full variable domain (missing parts from reference TRBV7-9 and TRBJ2-7): DTGVSQNPRHKITKRGQNVTFRCDPISEHNRLYWYRQTLGQGPEFLTYFQNEAQLEKSRLLSDRFSAERPKGSFSTLEIQRTEQGDSAMYLCASSDAGTGAYEQYFGPGTRLTVT.

This chain links TRBV10-1 with TRBJ2-2, with TRBD1 identical over 7 bases. Germline CDR1 is WNHNN and CDR2 is SYGVQD (reference sequence). V was clipped by 3 bases and J by 6 bases; unmatched bases: 1. This CDR3 has 13 amino acids. In nucleotides, the CDR3 is TGCGCCAGCAGTGACGGGACAGCCGGGGAGCTGTTTTTT. It translates to CASSDGTAGELFF.

The chain employs TRBV18 and TRBJ1-2; TRBD1 agrees at 7 bases. This CDR3 is built from 14 residues. CDR1 is KGHSH, CDR2 LQKENI, per germline. The junction had 2 bases not matched to a gene; V was cut back by 3 bases and J by 1 base. Here the CDR3 reads CASSPYRGNYGYTF. CDR3 bases: TGTGCCAGCTCACCCTACAGGGGTAACTATGGCTACACCTTC.

The chain joins TRBV6-4 to TRBJ1-2; tentative D call: TRBD1 (6 bases). The CDR3 is 13 amino acids. Trimming pared 1 base from V and 8 bases from J, leaving 11 bases between. CDR1 and CDR2 (germline): MRHNA, SNTAGT. The CDR3 reads CASSDLTGQGYTF. The DNA of the CDR3 is TGTGCCAGCAGTGACTTAACAGGGCAGGGCTACACCTTC.

This chain joins TRBV4-3 and TRBJ2-2, with 10 positions matching TRBD2. Germline V gene sequence: CDR1 LGHNA, CDR2 YSLEER. V shed 0 bases, J shed 5 bases, and the junction held 6 bases outside the gene matches. There are 17 residues in the CDR3. The CDR3 bases are TGCGCCAGCAGCCAAGAGACACTAGCGGGGCGAACCGGGGAGCTGTTTTTT. Residues: CASSQETLAGRTGELFF.

The chain links TRBV19 to TRBJ2-7; D possibly corresponds to TRBD1 (5 bases). CDR3 length: 13 amino acids. Germline V gene lookup returns CDR1 LNHDA and CDR2 SQIVND (reference sequence). Trimming cost V 3 bases and J 4 bases, with 10 bases left between them. CDR3 nucleotide sequence: TGTGCCAGTAGTATTCTGGACAAGTACGAGCAGTACTTC. Protein sequence: CASSILDKYEQYF.

V is TRBV27 and J is TRBJ2-7; 7 nucleotides agree with TRBD1. V shed 6 bases, J shed 4 bases, and the junction held 9 bases outside the gene matches. Germline lookup yields CDR1 MNHEY and CDR2 SMNVEV (reference sequence). The CDR3 is made up of 14 amino acids. The CDR3 loop is CASSRVGTAYEQYF. The CDR3 DNA is TGTGCCAGCAGCCGGGTAGGGACAGCGTACGAGCAGTACTTC.

The rearrangement links TRBV5-4 to TRBJ2-1; TRBD2 is a possible D gene (7 bases). This CDR3 is built from 18 residues. Germline V gives CDR1 SGHNT, CDR2 YYREEE (reference sequence). The V gene lost 0 bases and the J gene lost 1 base, with 17 bases spanning the gap. DNA for the CDR3: TGTGCCAGCAGCTTGGGTGGCGGGGGCCCACCATCCTACAATGAGCAGTTCTTC. The encoded protein is CASSLGGGGPPSYNEQFF. The full variable domain, rest sourced from reference TRBV5-4 and TRBJ2-1, is ETGVTQSPTHLIKTRGQQVTLRCSSQSGHNTVSWYQQALGQGPQFIFQYYREEENGRGNFPPRFSGLQFPNYSSELNVNALELDDSALYLCASSLGGGGPPSYNEQFFGPGTRLTVL.

CDR3: CASSPYSTDTQYF. CDR3 nucleotide sequence: TGTGCCAGCTCACCATATAGCACAGATACGCAGTATTTT. J is TRBJ2-3 and V is TRBV18; D is ambiguous. Germline values: CDR1 KGHSH, CDR2 LQKENI. The V end lost 2 bases, the J end lost 0 bases, and 3 bases lay between the germline ends. CDR3 length: 13 residues.

V is TRBV27 and J is TRBJ2-7, with D tentatively TRBD2 (6 bases). CDR3 size: 11 residues. Germline CDR1 reads MNHEY; CDR2 reads SMNVEV (reference sequence). Trimming stripped 8 bases from V and 6 bases from J, with 11 bases between. The CDR3 region has the DNA TGTGCCAGCGGGGACTGGGGCGAGCAGTACTTC. Translated, it gives CASGDWGEQYF.

V gene TRBV3-1 (or the pseudogene TRBV3-2) combines with J gene TRBJ2-7; the D gene is possibly TRBD1 (6 bases). Per germline, CDR1 LGHDT and CDR2 YNNKEL (reference sequence). Trimming removed 1 base from V and 4 bases from J, with 11 bases in between. The CDR3 contains 14 residues. CDR3 amino acids: CASSQGTVSYEQYF. The CDR3 DNA reads as TGTGCCAGCAGCCAAGGGACAGTTTCATACGAGCAGTACTTC.

The chain carries TRBV11-2 and TRBJ2-6; a weak D match, TRBD2 (5 bases). This CDR3 is 14 amino acids long. With 5 bases removed from V and 4 bases from J, the gap between germline ends came to 9 bases. In germline, CDR1 is SGHAT, CDR2 FQNNGV. CDR3: CASSDLAGANVLTF. CDR3 in DNA: TGTGCCAGCAGCGATCTAGCCGGGGCCAACGTCCTGACTTTC.

The CDR3 is CASSQATGGNTGELFF. The CDR3, as DNA: TGCGCCAGCAGCCAAGCGACAGGGGGAAACACCGGGGAGCTGTTTTTT. The V and J genes are TRBV4-1 and TRBJ2-2, with 9 bases lining up with TRBD1. The CDR3 spans 16 residues. Germline trimming cut 1 base from V and 2 bases from J; bases unmatched to any gene: 2. The V gene's germline CDR1 is MGHRA and CDR2 YSYEKL.

The chain employs TRBV7-2 and TRBJ1-2; D might be TRBD1 (6 bases). CDR3 length equals 13 residues. Germline V CDR1 and CDR2: SGHTA, FQGNSA. Trimming left V 3 bases short and J 4 bases short, with 9 bases between. The CDR3 DNA reads as TGTGCCAGCAGCTTCGACAGGTCCTATGGCTACACCTTC. It codes for CASSFDRSYGYTF.

The chain uses TRBV19 and TRBJ2-1; TRBD2 is a possible D gene (5 bases). Trimming pared 6 bases from V and 0 bases from J, leaving 9 bases between. Per the germline V gene, CDR1 is LNHDA and CDR2 is SQIVND (reference sequence). This CDR3 is built from 14 residues. CDR3 protein: CASRAGRSYNEQFF. In DNA form, the CDR3 reads TGTGCCAGTAGGGCGGGCCGCTCCTACAATGAGCAGTTCTTC. Supplemented by reference TRBV19 and TRBJ2-1, the full variable domain reads DGGITQSPKYLFRKEGQNVTLSCEQNLNHDAMYWYRQDPGQGLRLIYYSQIVNDFQKGDIAEGYSVSREKKESFPLTVTSAQKNPTAFYLCASRAGRSYNEQFFGPGTRLTVL.

This chain connects TRBV2 to TRBJ1-3, with a possible D match to TRBD1 (5 bases). Germline CDR1 and CDR2: SNHLY and FYNNEI. The CDR3 contains 19 residues. Trimming cost V 8 bases and J 0 bases, with 26 bases left between them. The CDR3 nucleotides are TGTGCCAGCTACTCGACAGAAGCCGAGCCTGGGAACTCTGGAAACACCATATATTTT. Its translation: CASYSTEAEPGNSGNTIYF.

The J gene is TRBJ1-2, the V gene TRBV30; D unresolved. The V gene's germline CDR1 is GTSNPN and CDR2 SVGIG (reference sequence). The CDR3 contains 11 residues. The V end was cut by 4 bases, the J end by 4 bases, with 7 bases between. CDR3: CAWTGSYGYTF. Written as DNA, the CDR3 is TGTGCCTGGACAGGCAGCTATGGCTACACCTTC.

The chain joins TRBV5-5 to TRBJ1-1; D is perhaps TRBD1 (5 bases). The CDR3 spans 15 residues. From germline, CDR1 is SGHKS and CDR2 YYEKEE (reference sequence). The V gene lost 4 bases and the J gene lost 0 bases, with 13 bases spanning the gap. The CDR3: CASSAHRGVNTEAFF. The CDR3 DNA follows: TGTGCCAGCAGCGCCCACCGGGGGGTGAACACTGAAGCTTTCTTT. The full variable domain, in which reference TRBV5-5 and TRBJ1-1 provide the parts outside the CDR3, is DAGVTQSPTHLIKTRGQQVTLRCSPISGHKSVSWYQQVLGQGPQFIFQYYEKEERGRGNFPDRFSARQFPNYSSELNVNALLLGDSALYLCASSAHRGVNTEAFFGQGTRLTVV.

This sequence joins TRBV11-2 and TRBJ2-5; 12 bases are shared with TRBD2. There are 15 residues in the CDR3. The germline V gene encodes CDR1 SGHAT and CDR2 FQNNGV. The junction had 0 bases not matched to a gene; V was cut back by 2 bases and J by 2 bases. CDR3 in amino acids: CASSLTSGGQETQYF. The CDR3 region has the DNA TGTGCCAGCAGCTTAACTAGCGGGGGGCAAGAGACCCAGTACTTC.

The rearrangement links TRBV6-4 to TRBJ2-3, with 11 bases lining up with TRBD2. Per germline, CDR1 MRHNA and CDR2 SNTAGT. With V trimmed by 0 bases and J by 6 bases, 2 bases remained unmatched. This CDR3 spans 15 amino acids. CDR3 sequence reads: CASSDSSGRADTQYF. The CDR3 bases are TGTGCCAGCAGTGACTCTAGCGGGAGGGCCGATACGCAGTATTTT.

The gene calls are TRBV30 and TRBJ2-5; 7 bases are shared with TRBD1. Germline-derived CDR1 and CDR2 are GTSNPN and SVGIG (reference sequence). With 4 bases clipped from V and 2 bases from J, the junction kept 7 bases outside the gene matches. CDR3 size: 14 residues. The CDR3 region is CAWNKPGQQETQYF. The CDR3 bases are TGTGCCTGGAACAAACCGGGACAGCAAGAGACCCAGTACTTC.

The chain is built from TRBV6-6 and TRBJ2-6, with unresolved D. From germline, CDR1 is MNHNY and CDR2 SVGAGI (reference sequence). This CDR3 spans 16 amino acids. The V end lost 2 bases, the J end lost 0 bases, and 8 bases lay between the germline ends. Here the CDR3 DNA reads TGTGCCAGCAGTTACGGCCAAGTCTCTGGGGCCAACGTCCTGACTTTC. This gives the protein CASSYGQVSGANVLTF.

The chain combines TRBV5-1 with TRBJ1-1; D is undetermined. V dropped 2 bases and J dropped 1 base, with 6 bases sitting between them. Germline assignment: CDR1 SGHRS and CDR2 YFSETQ. The CDR3 covers 13 residues. The CDR3 sequence: CASSFGENTEAFF. CDR3 in DNA: TGCGCCAGCAGCTTTGGAGAGAACACTGAAGCTTTCTTT.

The gene calls are TRBV10-3 and TRBJ1-2, with 12 nucleotides matching TRBD1. Germline values: CDR1 ENHRY, CDR2 SYGVKD. The CDR3 is 14 residues long. J lost 6 bases, V lost 4 bases, and 3 bases had no gene match. This CDR3 reads CAISGGQGADGYTF. The DNA of the CDR3 is TGTGCCATCAGTGGGGGACAGGGGGCGGATGGCTACACCTTC.

This chain links TRBV5-4 with TRBJ2-1, with 8 bases aligning to TRBD1. Looked up from germline, CDR1 is SGHNT and CDR2 is YYREEE (reference sequence). There are 15 residues in the CDR3. V gave up 4 bases and J gave up 10 bases; unmatched junction bases: 13. CDR3 residues: CASSPNLGQGWEQFF. CDR3 bases: TGTGCCAGCAGCCCGAATCTCGGACAGGGTTGGGAGCAGTTCTTC. Filled out from reference TRBV5-4 and TRBJ2-1, the complete variable domain reads ETGVTQSPTHLIKTRGQQVTLRCSSQSGHNTVSWYQQALGQGPQFIFQYYREEENGRGNFPPRFSGLQFPNYSSELNVNALELDDSALYLCASSPNLGQGWEQFFGPGTRLTVL.

The V call is TRBV7-7, the J call TRBJ2-3, with D possibly TRBD2 on 6 matching bases. Looked up from germline, CDR1 is SSHAT and CDR2 is FNYEAQ (reference sequence). This CDR3 spans 12 amino acids. V shed 5 bases and J shed 3 bases, with 6 bases lying between them. The CDR3 here is CASSSGTDTQYF. CDR3 DNA sequence: TGTGCCAGCAGCAGCGGGACAGATACGCAGTATTTT.

This clone was observed a single time. The chain links TRBV24-1 to TRBJ1-5; 7 bases are shared with TRBD1. Germline loops: CDR1 KGHDR, CDR2 SFDVKD. This CDR3 is 16 amino acids long. V shed 3 bases and J 4 bases; nucleotides not matched to a gene: 8. CDR3 nucleotides: TGTGCCACCAGTGATCCGGGGGACAGCCGGAATCAGCCCCAGCATTTT. Translated: CATSDPGDSRNQPQHF.

The rearrangement links TRBV5-1 to TRBJ2-2, with D unresolved. The CDR3 extends over 14 amino acids. Deletions cut 2 bases from V and 2 bases from J, with 7 bases between. Germline CDR1 SGHRS, CDR2 YFSETQ. In nucleotides, the CDR3 is TGCGCCAGCAGCTTATCAGGCAACACCGGGGAGCTGTTTTTT. Translated: CASSLSGNTGELFF.

The chain recombines TRBV9 with TRBJ2-2; TRBD1 might be the D (6 bases). This CDR3 is 15 amino acids long. V shed 3 bases and J shed 5 bases, with 14 bases lying between them. Germline V gene data show CDR1 as SGDLS and CDR2 as YYNGEE. Here the CDR3 DNA reads TGTGCCAGCAGCGGTCAGGGGCTACCTACCGGGGAGCTGTTTTTT. Translating it yields CASSGQGLPTGELFF. The variable domain in full, completed from reference TRBV9 and TRBJ2-2, reads DSGVTQTPKHLITATGQRVTLRCSPRSGDLSVYWYQQSLDQGLQFLIQYYNGEERAKGNILERFSAQQFPDLHSELNLSSLELGDSALYFCASSGQGLPTGELFFGEGSRLTVL.